A single T cell receptor beta chain is shown here with its context. V was clipped by 2 bases and J by 4 bases, with 15 bases between them. CDR3 length equals 16 residues. The germline V gene encodes CDR1 MNHNS and CDR2 SASEGT. These data belong to a study of blood T cell repertoires in COVID-19. Turning to the study itself: Acute and convalescent COVID-19 specimens originated in the United States, Italy and Spain. T cells, B-cell-depleted T cells, or PBMCs supplied cDNA or gDNA.

In the study's own analysis: By means of reference gene primer amplification, nucleated cell counts were estimated. The repertoire was sequenced with immunoSEQ multiplex PCR; TCRdb's copy has only in-frame clones and lacks some. V and J calls and clone size come straight from that table; D and trimming were deduced from the DNA. Among roughly 100,000 clones, 80% to 85% were seen once, and the ten largest hold roughly 15%. Material for sequencing was peripheral blood. The J gene is TRBJ1-5, the V gene TRBV6-1; D is possibly TRBD1 (5 bases). The clonotype was recovered from a woman at least 80 years old with active or convalescent COVID-19. The chain's CDR3 is CASSEFGGEGNQPQHF. In DNA form, the CDR3 reads TGTGCCAGCAGTGAATTTGGAGGGGAGGGTAATCAGCCCCAGCATTTT.